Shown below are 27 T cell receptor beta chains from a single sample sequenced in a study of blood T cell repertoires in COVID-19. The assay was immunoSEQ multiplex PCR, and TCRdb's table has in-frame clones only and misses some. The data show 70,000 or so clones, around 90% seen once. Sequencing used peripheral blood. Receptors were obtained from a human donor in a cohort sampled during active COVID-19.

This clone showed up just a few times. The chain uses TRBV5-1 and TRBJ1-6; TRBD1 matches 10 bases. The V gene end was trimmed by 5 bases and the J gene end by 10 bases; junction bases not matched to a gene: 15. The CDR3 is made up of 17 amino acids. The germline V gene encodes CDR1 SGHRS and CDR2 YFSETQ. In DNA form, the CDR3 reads TGCGCCAGCAGGAGGGGACAGGGGATCGTGTTACGCTCACCCCTCCACTTT. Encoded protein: CASRRGQGIVLRSPLHF.

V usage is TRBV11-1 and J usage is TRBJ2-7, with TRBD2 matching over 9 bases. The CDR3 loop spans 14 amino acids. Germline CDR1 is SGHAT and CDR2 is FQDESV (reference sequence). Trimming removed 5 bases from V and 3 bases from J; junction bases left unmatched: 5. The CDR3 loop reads CASSRLAANYEQYF. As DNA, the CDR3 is TGTGCCAGCAGCCGACTAGCGGCGAACTACGAGCAGTACTTC.

Here the CDR3 reads CASSLAPGGTNSPLHF. The CDR3 DNA reads as TGTGCCAGCAGCTTAGCTCCAGGGGGCACGAATTCACCCCTCCACTTT. The gene calls are TRBV7-2 and TRBJ1-6, with TRBD1 identical over 8 bases. This CDR3 contains 16 residues. V dropped 0 bases and J dropped 7; count of bases not matched to a gene: 5. CDR1 and CDR2 (germline): SGHTA, FQGNSA.

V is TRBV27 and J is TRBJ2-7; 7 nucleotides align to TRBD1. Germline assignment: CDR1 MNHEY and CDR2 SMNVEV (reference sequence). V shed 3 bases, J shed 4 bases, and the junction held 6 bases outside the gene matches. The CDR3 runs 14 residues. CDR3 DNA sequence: TGTGCCAGCAGTTTCTCAGGGGGTCTTTACGAGCAGTACTTC. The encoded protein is CASSFSGGLYEQYF.

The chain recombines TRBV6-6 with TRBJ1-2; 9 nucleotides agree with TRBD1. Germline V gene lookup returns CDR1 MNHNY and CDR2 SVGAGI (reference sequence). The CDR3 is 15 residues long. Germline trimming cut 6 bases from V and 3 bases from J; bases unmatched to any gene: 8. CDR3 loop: CASRRQGDKDYGYTF. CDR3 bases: TGTGCCAGCAGACGACAGGGGGATAAGGACTATGGCTACACCTTC.

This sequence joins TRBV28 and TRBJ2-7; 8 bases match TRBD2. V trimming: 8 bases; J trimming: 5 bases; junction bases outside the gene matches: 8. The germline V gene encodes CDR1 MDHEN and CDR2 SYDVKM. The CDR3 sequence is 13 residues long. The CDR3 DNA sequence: TGTGCCAGCTACCCTTTGCGGGGGGACGAGCAGTACTTC. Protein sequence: CASYPLRGDEQYF. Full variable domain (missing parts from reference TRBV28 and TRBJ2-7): DVKVTQSSRYLVKRTGEKVFLECVQDMDHENMFWYRQDPGLGLRLIYFSYDVKMKEKGDIPEGYSVSREKKERFSLILESASTNQTSMYLCASYPLRGDEQYFGPGTRLTVT.

For the CDR3, the DNA is TGTGCCAGCAGTTTATCGGAGACCTACGAGCAGTACTTC. Translation gives CASSLSETYEQYF. V and J are TRBV12-3 or TRBV12-4 and TRBJ2-7; D gene unclear. The CDR3 has 13 residues. With 2 bases removed from V and 2 bases from J, the gap between germline ends came to 7 bases.

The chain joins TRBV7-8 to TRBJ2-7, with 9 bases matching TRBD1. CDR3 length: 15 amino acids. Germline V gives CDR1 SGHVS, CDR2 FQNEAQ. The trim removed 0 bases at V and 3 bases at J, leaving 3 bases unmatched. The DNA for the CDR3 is TGTGCCAGCAGCTTAGCGACAGGGGGGAACTACGAGCAGTACTTC. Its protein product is CASSLATGGNYEQYF.

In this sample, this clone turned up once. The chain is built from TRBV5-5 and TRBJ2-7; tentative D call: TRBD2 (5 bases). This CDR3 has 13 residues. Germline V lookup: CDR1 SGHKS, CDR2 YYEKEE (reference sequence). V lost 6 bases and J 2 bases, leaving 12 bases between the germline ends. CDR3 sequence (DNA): TGTGCCAGCATCCGACGGACTCCCTACGAGCAGTACTTC. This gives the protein CASIRRTPYEQYF.

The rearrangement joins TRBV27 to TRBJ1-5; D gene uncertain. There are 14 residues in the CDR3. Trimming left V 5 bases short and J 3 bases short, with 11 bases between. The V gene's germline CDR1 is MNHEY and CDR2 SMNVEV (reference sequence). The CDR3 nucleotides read TGTGCCAGCAGTCCAACAAGTTACAATCAGCCCCAGCATTTT. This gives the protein CASSPTSYNQPQHF.

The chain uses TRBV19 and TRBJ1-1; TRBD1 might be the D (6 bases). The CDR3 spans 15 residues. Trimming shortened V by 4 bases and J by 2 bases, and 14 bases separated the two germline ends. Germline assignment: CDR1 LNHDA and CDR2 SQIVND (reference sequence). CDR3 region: CASSKRTDLNTEAFF. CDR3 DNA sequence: TGTGCCAGTAGTAAGCGGACAGATCTAAACACTGAAGCTTTCTTT. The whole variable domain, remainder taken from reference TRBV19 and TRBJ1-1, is DGGITQSPKYLFRKEGQNVTLSCEQNLNHDAMYWYRQDPGQGLRLIYYSQIVNDFQKGDIAEGYSVSREKKESFPLTVTSAQKNPTAFYLCASSKRTDLNTEAFFGQGTRLTVV.

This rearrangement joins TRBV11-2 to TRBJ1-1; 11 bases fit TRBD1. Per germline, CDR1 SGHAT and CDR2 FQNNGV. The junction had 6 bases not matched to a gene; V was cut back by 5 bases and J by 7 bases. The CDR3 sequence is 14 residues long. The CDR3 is CASSGPGTGGEAFF. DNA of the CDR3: TGTGCCAGCAGCGGACCCGGGACAGGGGGTGAAGCTTTCTTT.

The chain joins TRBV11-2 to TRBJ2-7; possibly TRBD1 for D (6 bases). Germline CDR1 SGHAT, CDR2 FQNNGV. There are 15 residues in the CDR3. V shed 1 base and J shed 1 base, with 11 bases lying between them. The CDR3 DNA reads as TGTGCCAGCAGCTTAGGGTGGGACACATCCTACGAGCAGTACTTC. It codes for CASSLGWDTSYEQYF.

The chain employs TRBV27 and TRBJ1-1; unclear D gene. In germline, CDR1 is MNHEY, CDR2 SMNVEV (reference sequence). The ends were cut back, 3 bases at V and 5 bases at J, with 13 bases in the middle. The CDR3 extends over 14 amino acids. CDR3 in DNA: TGTGCCAGCAGTTTTCTCGGGGAGGGTACTGAAGCTTTCTTT. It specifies CASSFLGEGTEAFF.

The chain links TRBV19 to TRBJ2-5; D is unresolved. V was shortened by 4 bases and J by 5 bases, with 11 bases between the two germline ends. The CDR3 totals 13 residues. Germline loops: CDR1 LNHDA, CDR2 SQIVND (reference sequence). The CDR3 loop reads CASSSGEVETQYF. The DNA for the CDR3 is TGTGCCAGTAGTAGTGGCGAGGTGGAGACCCAGTACTTC.

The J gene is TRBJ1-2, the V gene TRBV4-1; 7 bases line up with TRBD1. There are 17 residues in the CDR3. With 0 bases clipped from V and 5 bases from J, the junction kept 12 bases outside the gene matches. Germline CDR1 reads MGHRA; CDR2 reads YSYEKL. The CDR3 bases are TGCGCCAGCAGCCAAGAACGTTCCGGGCAGGGGGTTTATGGCTACACCTTC. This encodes CASSQERSGQGVYGYTF.

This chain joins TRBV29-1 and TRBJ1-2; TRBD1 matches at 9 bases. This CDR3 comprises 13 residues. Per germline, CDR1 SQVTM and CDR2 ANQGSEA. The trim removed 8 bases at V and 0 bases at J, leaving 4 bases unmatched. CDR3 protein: CSTGQGTNYGYTF. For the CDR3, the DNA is TGCAGCACGGGACAGGGCACTAACTATGGCTACACCTTC.

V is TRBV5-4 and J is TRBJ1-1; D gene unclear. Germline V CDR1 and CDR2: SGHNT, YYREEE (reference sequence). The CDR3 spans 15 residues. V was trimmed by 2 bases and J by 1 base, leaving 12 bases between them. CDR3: CASSFFGVGNTEAFF. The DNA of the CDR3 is TGTGCCAGCAGCTTCTTCGGGGTAGGGAACACTGAAGCTTTCTTT.

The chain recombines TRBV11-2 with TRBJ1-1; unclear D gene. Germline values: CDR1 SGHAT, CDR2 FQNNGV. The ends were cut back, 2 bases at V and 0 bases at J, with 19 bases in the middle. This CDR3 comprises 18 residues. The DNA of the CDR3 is TGTGCCAGCAGCTTACTCTCCCCTCGGACTCCGATGAACACTGAAGCTTTCTTT. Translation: CASSLLSPRTPMNTEAFF. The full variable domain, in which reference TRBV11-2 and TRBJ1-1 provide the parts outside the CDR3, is EAGVAQSPRYKIIEKRQSVAFWCNPISGHATLYWYQQILGQGPKLLIQFQNNGVVDDSQLPKDRFSAERLKGVDSTLKIQPAKLEDSAVYLCASSLLSPRTPMNTEAFFGQGTRLTVV.

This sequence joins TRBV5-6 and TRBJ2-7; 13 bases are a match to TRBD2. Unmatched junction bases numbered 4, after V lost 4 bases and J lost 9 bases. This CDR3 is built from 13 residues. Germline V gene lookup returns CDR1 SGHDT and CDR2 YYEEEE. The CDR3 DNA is TGTGCCAGCAGCCCGGGGACTAGCGGGGTGCAGTACTTC. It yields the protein CASSPGTSGVQYF.

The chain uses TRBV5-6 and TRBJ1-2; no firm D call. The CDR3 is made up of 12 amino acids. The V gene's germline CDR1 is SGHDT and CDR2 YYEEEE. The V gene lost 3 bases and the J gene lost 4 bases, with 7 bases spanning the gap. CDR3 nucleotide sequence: TGTGCCAGCAGCTCGACATTCTATGGCTACACCTTC. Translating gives CASSSTFYGYTF.

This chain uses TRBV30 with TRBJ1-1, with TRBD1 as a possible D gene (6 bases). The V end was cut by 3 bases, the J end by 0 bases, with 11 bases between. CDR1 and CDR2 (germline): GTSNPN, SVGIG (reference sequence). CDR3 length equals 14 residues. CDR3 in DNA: TGTGCCTGGAGGGGAGACAGGATGAACACTGAAGCTTTCTTT. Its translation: CAWRGDRMNTEAFF.

CDR3 coding DNA: TGTGCCAGCAGTGAAGGGGGCAGGCGGGAGCAGTACTTC. This encodes CASSEGGRREQYF. The chain carries TRBV2 and TRBJ2-7, with D possibly being TRBD1 (5 bases). In germline, CDR1 is SNHLY, CDR2 FYNNEI. V lost 1 base to trimming and J lost 7 bases, with 11 bases between them. The CDR3 contains 13 residues.

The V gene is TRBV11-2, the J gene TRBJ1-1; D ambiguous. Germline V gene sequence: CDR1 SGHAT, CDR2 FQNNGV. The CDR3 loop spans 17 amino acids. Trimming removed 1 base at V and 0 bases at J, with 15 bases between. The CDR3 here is CASSLVGYSPMNTEAFF. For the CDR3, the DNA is TGTGCCAGCAGCTTAGTTGGTTACAGCCCGATGAACACTGAAGCTTTCTTT. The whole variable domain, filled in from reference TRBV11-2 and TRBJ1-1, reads EAGVAQSPRYKIIEKRQSVAFWCNPISGHATLYWYQQILGQGPKLLIQFQNNGVVDDSQLPKDRFSAERLKGVDSTLKIQPAKLEDSAVYLCASSLVGYSPMNTEAFFGQGTRLTVV.

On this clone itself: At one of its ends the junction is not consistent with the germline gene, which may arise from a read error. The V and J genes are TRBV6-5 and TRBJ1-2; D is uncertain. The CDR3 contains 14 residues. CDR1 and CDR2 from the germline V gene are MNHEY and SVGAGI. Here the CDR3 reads CASSDSPGSYGYTF. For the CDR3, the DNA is TGTGCCAGCAGTGACTCCCCGGGGAGTTATGGCTACACCTTC.

For the CDR3, the DNA is TGTGCCAGACCGACTAGCGGGGGGGCCAACACCGGGGAGCTGTTTTTT. Its translation is CARPTSGGANTGELFF. The chain carries TRBV7-2 and TRBJ2-2; 14 nucleotides agree with TRBD2. V was pared by 9 bases and J by 2 bases, with 5 bases of the junction left unmatched. The length of the CDR3 is 16 residues. Germline-derived CDR1 and CDR2 are SGHTA and FQGNSA.

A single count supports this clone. CDR3 sequence reads: CASSEAPGSSYEQYF. The CDR3 DNA follows: TGTGCCAGCAGTGAAGCTCCGGGTTCCTCCTACGAGCAGTACTTC. The chain employs TRBV6-1 and TRBJ2-7; D gene ambiguous. The germline gives CDR1 MNHNS, CDR2 SASEGT. V was cut by 0 bases and J by 0 bases, with 9 bases left in between. The CDR3 runs to 15 residues.